Below are 27 T cell receptor beta chains sequenced from a single sample in a study of cytomegalovirus exposure and HLA in healthy donors. The assay was immunoSEQ multiplex PCR, and TCRdb's table has in-frame clones only and misses some. The sample records about 140,000 clones, 85% to 90% being singletons. The sequencing sample was made of PBMCs. The receptors were gathered from a woman aged 18 to 35 in good health and CMV-seropositive.

The CDR3 bases are TGTGCCAGCTCAGGGACAGGGAGTTTCACCGGGGAGCTGTTTTTT. Translation: CASSGTGSFTGELFF. V is TRBV18 and J is TRBJ2-2; 9 positions agree with TRBD1. Trimming took 5 bases from V and 4 from J; bases not matched to a gene: 5. The germline V gene has CDR1 KGHSH and CDR2 LQKENI. The CDR3 has 15 amino acids.

The V call is TRBV5-1, the J call TRBJ1-5; D might be TRBD1 (6 bases). Germline CDR1 reads SGHRS; CDR2 reads YFSETQ. There are 13 residues in the CDR3. Trimming removed 3 bases from V and 5 bases from J, with 9 bases in between. The CDR3 region is CASSYSGDQPQHF. The CDR3 bases are TGCGCCAGCAGCTACTCAGGGGATCAGCCCCAGCATTTT.

This rearrangement joins TRBV5-6 to TRBJ1-5, with D perhaps matching TRBD1 (5 bases). Deletions cut 3 bases from V and 3 bases from J, with 10 bases between. Germline V lookup: CDR1 SGHDT, CDR2 YYEEEE. This CDR3 is 14 amino acids long. The CDR3 here is CASSSSGYNQPQHF. In DNA form, the CDR3 reads TGTGCCAGCAGCTCCTCAGGGTACAATCAGCCCCAGCATTTT.

The chain joins TRBV5-6 to TRBJ2-1; 7 bases align to TRBD1. Trimming at V came to 0 bases and at J to 5 bases, leaving 8 bases not matched to a gene. This CDR3 spans 16 amino acids. Germline V gives CDR1 SGHDT, CDR2 YYEEEE. The CDR3 DNA reads TGTGCCAGCAGCTTGGCCCGTGACAGGGCAAACAATGAGCAGTTCTTC. It encodes CASSLARDRANNEQFF.

The chain combines TRBV7-2 with TRBJ2-3; D is unclear. CDR1 and CDR2 from the germline V gene are SGHTA and FQGNSA. The germline V and J ends were trimmed by 1 base and 4 bases, with 15 bases remaining between them. The CDR3 sequence is 16 residues long. The CDR3 nucleotides are TGTGCCAGCAGCTTAGTGTCCCTTCCAGGCGCAGATACGCAGTATTTT. Protein sequence: CASSLVSLPGADTQYF.

The rearrangement links TRBV2 to TRBJ2-7; possibly TRBD1 for D (5 bases). This CDR3 spans 14 amino acids. CDR1 and CDR2 (germline): SNHLY, FYNNEI. Trimming cost V 2 bases and J 1 base, with 9 bases left between them. CDR3 loop: CASSEFGASYEQYF. DNA of the CDR3: TGTGCCAGCAGTGAATTTGGGGCGTCCTACGAGCAGTACTTC.

The DNA of the CDR3 is TGCGCCAGCAGCCAACTTTTAGCGGGGGGGTACAATGAGCAGTTCTTC. Protein product: CASSQLLAGGYNEQFF. This rearrangement joins TRBV4-3 to TRBJ2-1; the match to TRBD2 covers 11 bases. V was clipped by 2 bases and J by 4 bases; unmatched bases: 4. The V gene's germline CDR1 is LGHNA and CDR2 YSLEER. This CDR3 has 16 amino acids.

V gene TRBV28 combines with J gene TRBJ1-6; no clear D. V was trimmed by 6 bases and J by 0 bases, leaving 9 bases between them. The CDR3 loop spans 15 amino acids. The germline V gene has CDR1 MDHEN and CDR2 SYDVKM. The CDR3 region has the DNA TGTGCCAGCAGCGGGAGGGACTCCTATAATTCACCCCTCCACTTT. Its translation: CASSGRDSYNSPLHF.

This rearrangement joins TRBV30 to TRBJ2-3; 7 nucleotides agree with TRBD1. V lost 3 bases to trimming and J lost 2 bases; unmatched junction nucleotides: 8. Per germline, CDR1 GTSNPN and CDR2 SVGIG (reference sequence). The CDR3 spans 15 residues. The CDR3 DNA reads TGTGCCTGGAGGCCTTTAGGGGGCGACACAGATACGCAGTATTTT. Its protein product is CAWRPLGGDTDTQYF.

The V gene is TRBV20-1, the J gene TRBJ1-1; TRBD1 matches 8 bases. The V gene end was trimmed by 8 bases and the J gene end by 5 bases; junction bases not matched to a gene: 4. Germline-derived CDR1 and CDR2 are DFQATT and SNEGSKA (reference sequence). The length of the CDR3 is 11 residues. The CDR3 nucleotides read TGCAGTTCCAGGACAGGGACTGAAGCTTTCTTT. It codes for CSSRTGTEAFF.

On this clone: The junction and the germline gene differ at one end; a read error may be behind it. The V call is TRBV27, the J call TRBJ2-7; TRBD2 matches at 8 bases. Germline loops: CDR1 MNHEY, CDR2 SMNVEV (reference sequence). The CDR3 is made up of 14 amino acids. The CDR3 DNA follows: TGTGCCAGCAGTTGGGGGACTAGGTCCTCCGAGCAGTACTTC. Encoded protein: CASSWGTRSSEQYF.

The chain is built from TRBV2 and TRBJ2-3; 11 positions agree with TRBD1. Germline CDR1 reads SNHLY; CDR2 reads FYNNEI. CDR3 size: 14 residues. Unmatched junction bases numbered 3, after V lost 6 bases and J lost 4 bases. The DNA of the CDR3 is TGTGCCAGCAGGAAGGACAGGGGGCCAGATACGCAGTATTTT. This encodes CASRKDRGPDTQYF.

This sequence joins TRBV9 and TRBJ1-1, with D perhaps matching TRBD1 (5 bases). Germline V gene sequence: CDR1 SGDLS, CDR2 YYNGEE. CDR3 size: 16 residues. V shed 2 bases and J shed 0 bases, with 14 bases lying between them. In DNA form, the CDR3 reads TGTGCCAGCAGCGTGAGGGATGGGGGGATGAACACTGAAGCTTTCTTT. Its translation: CASSVRDGGMNTEAFF.

The chain uses TRBV28 and TRBJ2-3; 7 bases align to TRBD2. CDR1 and CDR2 (germline): MDHEN, SYDVKM. V gave up 7 bases and J gave up 4 bases; unmatched junction bases: 17. This CDR3 spans 17 amino acids. The CDR3 loop is CASTPAVGGGTADTQYF. The CDR3 coding sequence is TGTGCCAGCACCCCAGCGGTTGGCGGGGGAACCGCAGATACGCAGTATTTT.

This chain connects TRBV9 to TRBJ2-5; no firm D call. The CDR3 is made up of 13 amino acids. Germline CDR1 reads SGDLS; CDR2 reads YYNGEE. The V gene lost 1 base and the J gene lost 3 bases, with 7 bases spanning the gap. The CDR3 is CASSVSLKETQYF. The CDR3, as DNA: TGTGCCAGCAGCGTATCTCTTAAAGAGACCCAGTACTTC. The whole variable domain, filled in from reference TRBV9 and TRBJ2-5, reads DSGVTQTPKHLITATGQRVTLRCSPRSGDLSVYWYQQSLDQGLQFLIQYYNGEERAKGNILERFSAQQFPDLHSELNLSSLELGDSALYFCASSVSLKETQYFGPGTRLLVL.

The chain combines TRBV27 with TRBJ2-3, with TRBD1 identical over 7 bases. This CDR3 has 14 amino acids. Germline CDR1 MNHEY, CDR2 SMNVEV (reference sequence). The V segment lost 8 bases and the J segment 4 bases; nucleotides outside the gene matches: 9. Written as DNA, the CDR3 is TGTGCCAGCCGGGACAGCCCACGACCAGATACGCAGTATTTT. Translation gives CASRDSPRPDTQYF.

The chain carries TRBV5-1 and TRBJ2-1; 9 bases line up with TRBD2. V trimming: 2 bases; J trimming: 0 bases; junction bases outside the gene matches: 6. The CDR3 has 17 amino acids. CDR1 SGHRS and CDR2 YFSETQ come from the germline V gene. The chain's CDR3 is CASSLTSGSYSYNEQFF. The CDR3 DNA reads TGCGCCAGCAGCTTAACTAGCGGGTCTTACTCCTACAATGAGCAGTTCTTC.

V gene TRBV5-4 combines with J gene TRBJ1-1, with 7 positions matching TRBD1. V was pared by 3 bases and J by 4 bases, with 9 bases of the junction left unmatched. CDR3 length: 15 residues. Germline V CDR1 and CDR2: SGHNT, YYREEE (reference sequence). CDR3 loop: CASSSERGQLTEAFF. The DNA for the CDR3 is TGTGCCAGCAGCTCAGAAAGGGGACAGCTCACTGAAGCTTTCTTT.

This chain links TRBV27 with TRBJ1-6; D possibly corresponds to TRBD1 (5 bases). Germline V gene sequence: CDR1 MNHEY, CDR2 SMNVEV (reference sequence). Trimming pared 3 bases from V and 4 bases from J, leaving 7 bases between. CDR3 length: 14 residues. The DNA of the CDR3 is TGTGCCAGCAGTTTGGAGGGGTATAATTCACCCCTCCACTTT. Its protein is CASSLEGYNSPLHF.

The rearrangement joins TRBV4-1 to TRBJ2-1; 10 bases agree with TRBD2. Germline CDR1 is MGHRA and CDR2 is YSYEKL. The CDR3 totals 17 residues. V lost 3 bases to trimming and J lost 7 bases; unmatched junction nucleotides: 12. The CDR3 here is CASSQTYRGTSVNEQFF. CDR3 sequence (DNA): TGCGCCAGCAGCCAGACTTACCGCGGGACTAGCGTTAATGAGCAGTTCTTC.

This chain joins TRBV6-1 and TRBJ1-1, with TRBD1 identical over 7 bases. With V trimmed by 5 bases and J by 4 bases, 10 bases remained unmatched. This CDR3 region has 15 residues. From germline, CDR1 is MNHNS and CDR2 SASEGT. The CDR3 loop is CASSPGTVWGTEAFF. As DNA, the CDR3 is TGTGCCAGCAGTCCCGGGACAGTGTGGGGCACTGAAGCTTTCTTT.

CDR3 protein: CASSPPRTGMRETQYF. In nucleotides, the CDR3 is TGTGCCAGCTCACCACCGCGGACAGGGATGAGAGAGACCCAGTACTTC. This sequence joins TRBV18 and TRBJ2-5; 8 bases map to TRBD1. This CDR3 spans 16 amino acids. From germline, CDR1 is KGHSH and CDR2 LQKENI. Losses at the gene ends were 0 bases for V and 4 bases for J; bases not matched to a gene: 7.

The chain uses TRBV6-5 and TRBJ2-5; 13 bases align to TRBD2. CDR3 length equals 15 residues. Germline lookup yields CDR1 MNHEY and CDR2 SVGAGI. With 6 bases clipped from V and 5 bases from J, the junction kept 6 bases outside the gene matches. This CDR3 reads CASRTSGGIRETQYF. In DNA form, the CDR3 reads TGTGCCAGCAGGACTAGCGGGGGGATACGGGAGACCCAGTACTTC.

The V and J genes are TRBV27 and TRBJ2-1; D unresolved. Germline CDR1 is MNHEY and CDR2 is SMNVEV (reference sequence). With 3 bases removed from V and 10 bases from J, the gap between germline ends came to 13 bases. This CDR3 contains 13 residues. The CDR3 nucleotides are TGTGCCAGCAGTTTTGGTTTCACTTCAGAGCAGTTCTTC. Its protein is CASSFGFTSEQFF.

The V gene is TRBV18, the J gene TRBJ2-5, with 10 positions matching TRBD2. The J segment lost 6 bases and the V segment lost 0 bases, leaving 10 bases of the junction unmatched. Germline V gene data show CDR1 as KGHSH and CDR2 as LQKENI. This CDR3 is 17 amino acids long. Written as DNA, the CDR3 is TGTGCCAGCTCACCACCGGCTAGCGGGGGCCTTCTTCAGACCCAGTACTTC. It translates to CASSPPASGGLLQTQYF.

This clone was observed a single time. CDR3 in amino acids: CASIGSPSLEQYF. In nucleotides, the CDR3 is TGTGCCAGCATTGGGAGTCCCAGCCTTGAGCAGTACTTC. The gene calls are TRBV6-1 and TRBJ2-7, with D perhaps TRBD2 (5 bases). The germline V gene encodes CDR1 MNHNS and CDR2 SASEGT. CDR3 length: 13 amino acids. V dropped 7 bases and J dropped 7 bases, with 17 bases sitting between them.

The chain combines TRBV28 with TRBJ1-5; 8 bases match TRBD1. The CDR3 sequence is 15 residues long. Germline V gene lookup returns CDR1 MDHEN and CDR2 SYDVKM. V lost 8 bases to trimming and J lost 0 bases; unmatched junction nucleotides: 6. The CDR3 region is CASVKQGDSNQPQHF. CDR3 DNA sequence: TGTGCCAGCGTAAAACAGGGGGATAGCAATCAGCCCCAGCATTTT.